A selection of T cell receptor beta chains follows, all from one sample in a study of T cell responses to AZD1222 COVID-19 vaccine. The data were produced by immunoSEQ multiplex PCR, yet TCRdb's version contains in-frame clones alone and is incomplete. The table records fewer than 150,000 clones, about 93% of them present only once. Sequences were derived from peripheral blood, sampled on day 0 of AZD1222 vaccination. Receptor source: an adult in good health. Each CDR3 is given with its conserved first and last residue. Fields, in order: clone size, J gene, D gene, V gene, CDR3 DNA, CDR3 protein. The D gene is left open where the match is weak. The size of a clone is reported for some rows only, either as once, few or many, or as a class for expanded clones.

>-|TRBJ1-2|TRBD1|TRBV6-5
TGTGCCAGCAGTTACTCGACAGGGCCCTATGGCTACACCTTC
CASSYSTGPYGYTF
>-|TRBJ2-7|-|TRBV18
TGTGCCAGCTCATATTCACGGGGGTCTTCCTACGAGCAGTACTTC
CASSYSRGSSYEQYF
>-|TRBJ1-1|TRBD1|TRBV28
TGTGCCAGCAGTTTAGGCAGGGGGGACACTGAAGCTTTCTTT
CASSLGRGDTEAFF
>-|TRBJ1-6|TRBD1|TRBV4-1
TGCGCCAGCAGCCAAGTTTGGGACAGCGATAATTCACCCCTCCACTTT
CASSQVWDSDNSPLHF
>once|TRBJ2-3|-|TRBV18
TGTGCCAGCCGGGTCCCAGGGAAAGATACGCAGTATTTT
CASRVPGKDTQYF
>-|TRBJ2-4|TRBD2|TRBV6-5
TGTGCCAGCAGTTACGGGACTAGCGGGGACCAAAACATTCAGTACTTC
CASSYGTSGDQNIQYF
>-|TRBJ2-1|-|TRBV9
TGTGCCAGCAGCGCGTGGGACCTAAATATGCCGGAAATCTACAATGAGCAGTTCTTC
CASSAWDLNMPEIYNEQFF
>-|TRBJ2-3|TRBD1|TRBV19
TGTGCCAGTAGACAACAGGGGTGGAGCACAGATACGCAGTATTTT
CASRQQGWSTDTQYF
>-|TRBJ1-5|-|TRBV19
TGTGCCAGTAGTGTAAGCGACCGACAGCCCCAGCATTTT
CASSVSDRQPQHF
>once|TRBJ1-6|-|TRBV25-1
TGTGCCAGCAGACAAGTCGATGGTTCACCCCTCCACTTT
CASRQVDGSPLHF
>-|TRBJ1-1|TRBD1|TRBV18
TGTGCCAGCTCACCACCCGGGACAGGACCTGAAGCTTTCTTT
CASSPPGTGPEAFF
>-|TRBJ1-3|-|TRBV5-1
TGCGCCAGCAGCAGTACAGGGAACTCTGGAAACACCATATATTTT
CASSSTGNSGNTIYF
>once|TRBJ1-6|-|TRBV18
TGTGCCAGCTCACCACAGAAATCTTTTAATTCACCCCTCCACTTT
CASSPQKSFNSPLHF
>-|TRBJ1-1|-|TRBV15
TGTGCCACCAGCAGAGATGGGCACACTGAAGCTTTCTTT
CATSRDGHTEAFF
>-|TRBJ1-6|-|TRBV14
TGTGCCAGCAGCCTGAGGTTCTATAATTCACCCCTCCACTTT
CASSLRFYNSPLHF
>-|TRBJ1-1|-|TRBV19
TGTGCCAGTAGTAAGTCGGTAGGTCAGGACGCTTTCTTT
CASSKSVGQDAFF
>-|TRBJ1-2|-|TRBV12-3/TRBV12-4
TGTGCCAGCAGTCTCCCCCGTGGTCTTGGCTACACCTTC
CASSLPRGLGYTF
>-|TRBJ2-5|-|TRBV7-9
TGTGCCAGCAGCTTGGTTGAGACCCAGTACTTC
CASSLVETQYF
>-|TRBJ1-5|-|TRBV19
TGTGCCAGTAGTCGGCTGCGGACGGGGCAGCCCCAGCATTTT
CASSRLRTGQPQHF
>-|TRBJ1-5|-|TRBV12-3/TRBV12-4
TGTGCCAGCAGAGGGGGTAACGCTCAGCCCCAGCATTTT
CASRGGNAQPQHF
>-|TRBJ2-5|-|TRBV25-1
TGTGCCAGCAGAGCCGGGGCCGCGGAGACCCAGTACTTC
CASRAGAAETQYF
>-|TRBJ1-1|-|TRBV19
TGTGCCAGTAGTGGATCCGGAAACACTGAAGCTTTCTTT
CASSGSGNTEAFF
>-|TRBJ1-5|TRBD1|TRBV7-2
TGTGCCAGCAGCCCGCGGACAGGGACCGATTGTCAGCCCCAGCATTTT
CASSPRTGTDCQPQHF
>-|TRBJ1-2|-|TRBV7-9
TGTGCCAGCAGCCTCCCGACAAGTGGCTACACCTTC
CASSLPTSGYTF
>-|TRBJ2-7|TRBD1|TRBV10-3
TGTGCCATCAGTGTTCGCCCGGACAGGGGCAGGAGCGAGCAGTACTTC
CAISVRPDRGRSEQYF
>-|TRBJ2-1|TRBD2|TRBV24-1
TGTGCCACCAGCCATCCCGGGGGGGCAGTAGATGAGCAGTTCTTC
CATSHPGGAVDEQFF
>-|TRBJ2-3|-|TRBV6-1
TGTGCCAGCAGTGAAGCGGAAGGGGTCGGCACAGATACGCAGTATTTT
CASSEAEGVGTDTQYF
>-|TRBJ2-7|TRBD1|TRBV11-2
TGTGCCAGCAGCTGGGGACAGGGATACGAGCAGTACTTC
CASSWGQGYEQYF
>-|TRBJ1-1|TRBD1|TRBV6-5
TGTGCCAGCAGTTACTCGATCTTATGGGACAGGGGAGAAGCTTTCTTT
CASSYSILWDRGEAFF
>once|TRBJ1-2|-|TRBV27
TGTGCCAGCAGTTTCCAGGGGAGCTATGGCTACACCTTC
CASSFQGSYGYTF
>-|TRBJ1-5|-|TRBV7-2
TGTGCCAGCAGCTTAGAACGGGAGCAGCCCCAGCATTTT
CASSLEREQPQHF
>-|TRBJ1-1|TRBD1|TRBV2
TGTGCCATGACAGGGGGGAACACTGAAGCTTTCTTT
CAMTGGNTEAFF
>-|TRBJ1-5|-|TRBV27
TGTGCCAGCAGCCCCTTCTGGAGGCGGAACAATCAGCCCCAGCATTTT
CASSPFWRRNNQPQHF
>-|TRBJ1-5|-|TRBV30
TGTGCCTGGAGTGGTGGAGACAATCAGCCCCAGCATTTT
CAWSGGDNQPQHF
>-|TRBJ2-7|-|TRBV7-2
TGTGCCAGCAGCTTAGGTTTAGGCTACGAGCAGTACTTC
CASSLGLGYEQYF
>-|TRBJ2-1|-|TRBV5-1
TGCGCCAGCAGAGTGAGGGGGCGGGAAGACAATGAGCAGTTCTTC
CASRVRGREDNEQFF
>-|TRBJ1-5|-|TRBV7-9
TGTGCCAGCAGCTTCGGTGATCAGCCCCAGCATTTT
CASSFGDQPQHF
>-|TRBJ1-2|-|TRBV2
TGTGCCAGCAGTGAAGTTATTGGCACCGGGCTTGATGGCTACACCTTC
CASSEVIGTGLDGYTF
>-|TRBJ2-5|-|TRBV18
TGTGCCAGCTCACTCTTTTCGGACGGTGAGACCCAGTACTTC
CASSLFSDGETQYF
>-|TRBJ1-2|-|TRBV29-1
TGCAGCGGCGGGGCTGGTTCCTATGGCTACACCTTC
CSGGAGSYGYTF
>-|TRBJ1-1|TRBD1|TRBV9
TGTGCCAGCAGCCGCCGGACAGGGACGAACACTGAAGCTTTCTTT
CASSRRTGTNTEAFF
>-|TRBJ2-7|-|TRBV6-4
TGTGCCAGCAGTGACTCGAAGTTTACCCCCGAGCAGTACTTC
CASSDSKFTPEQYF
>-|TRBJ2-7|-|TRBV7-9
TGTGCCAGCAGCCCCCGGACAGGAGGGTACGAGCAGTACTTC
CASSPRTGGYEQYF
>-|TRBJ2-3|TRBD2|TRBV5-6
TGTGCCAGCAGCTCCATCAGCGGGGGCCCCACAGATACGCAGTATTTT
CASSSISGGPTDTQYF
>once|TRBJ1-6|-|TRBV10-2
TGCGCCAGCAGTGGCAGGGAGGACTCACCCCTCCACTTT
CASSGREDSPLHF
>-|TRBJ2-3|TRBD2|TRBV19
TGTGCCAGTAGTGGCGTAGCGGGGGGACTCACAGCAGATACGCAGTATTTT
CASSGVAGGLTADTQYF
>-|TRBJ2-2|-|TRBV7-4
TGTGCCAGCAGCTTACGACAGAACACCGGGGAGCTGTTTTTT
CASSLRQNTGELFF
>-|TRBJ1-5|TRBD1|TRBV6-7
TGTGCCAGCAGTTACATCGGGACAGCCGAGGTGAGCAATCAGCCCCAGCATTTT
CASSYIGTAEVSNQPQHF
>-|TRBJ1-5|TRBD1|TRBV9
TGTGCCAGCAGCAGGACAGGATCACCAGAACAGCCCCAGCATTTT
CASSRTGSPEQPQHF
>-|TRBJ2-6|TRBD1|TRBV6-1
TGTGCCAGCAGTGGGGGACAGAGCTCTGGGGCCAACGTCCTGACTTTC
CASSGGQSSGANVLTF
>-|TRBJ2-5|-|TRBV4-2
TGTGCCAGCAGCCAAGATCCGGCTCAGACCCAGTACTTC
CASSQDPAQTQYF
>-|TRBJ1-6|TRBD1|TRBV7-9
TGTGCCAGCAGCCCCGAGGGGGCAAGTTATTCACCCCTCCACTTT
CASSPEGASYSPLHF
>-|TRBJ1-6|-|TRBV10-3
TGTGCCATCAGTGAGTCAGAAGGGCGGTCGGATTCACCCCTCCACTTT
CAISESEGRSDSPLHF
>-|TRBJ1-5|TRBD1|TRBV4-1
TGCGCCAGCAGCCAAGACAGGGGCACAGGGGATCAGCCCCAGCATTTT
CASSQDRGTGDQPQHF
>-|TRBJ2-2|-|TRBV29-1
TGCAGCACCCGCGTGGGGCCGCCCGGGTACACCGGGGAGCTGTTTTTT
CSTRVGPPGYTGELFF